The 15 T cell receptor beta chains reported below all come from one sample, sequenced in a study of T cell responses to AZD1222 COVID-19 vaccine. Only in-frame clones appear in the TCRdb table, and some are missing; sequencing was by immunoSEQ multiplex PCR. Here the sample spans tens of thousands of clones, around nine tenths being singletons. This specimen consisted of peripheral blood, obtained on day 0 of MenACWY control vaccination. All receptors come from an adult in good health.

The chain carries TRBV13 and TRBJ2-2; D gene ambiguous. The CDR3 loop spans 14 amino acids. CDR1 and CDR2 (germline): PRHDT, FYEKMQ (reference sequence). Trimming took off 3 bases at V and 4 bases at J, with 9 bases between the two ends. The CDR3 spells CASSLARGTGELFF. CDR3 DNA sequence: TGTGCCAGCAGCTTGGCTAGAGGCACCGGGGAGCTGTTTTTT. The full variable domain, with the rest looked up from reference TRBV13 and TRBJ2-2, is AAGVIQSPRHLIKEKRETATLKCYPIPRHDTVYWYQQGPGQDPQFLISFYEKMQSDKGSIPDRFSAQQFSDYHSELNMSSLELGDSALYFCASSLARGTGELFFGEGSRLTVL.

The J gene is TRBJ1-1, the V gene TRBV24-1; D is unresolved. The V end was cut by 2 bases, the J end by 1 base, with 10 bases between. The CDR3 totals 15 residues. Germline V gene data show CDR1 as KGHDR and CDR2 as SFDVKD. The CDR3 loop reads CATSDSQTGNTEAFF. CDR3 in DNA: TGTGCCACCAGTGATTCCCAAACCGGGAACACTGAAGCTTTCTTT.

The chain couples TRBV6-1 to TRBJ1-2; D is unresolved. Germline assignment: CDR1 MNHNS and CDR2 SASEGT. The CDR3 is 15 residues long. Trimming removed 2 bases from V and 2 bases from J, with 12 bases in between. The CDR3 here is CASSERRQKNYGYTF. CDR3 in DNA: TGTGCCAGCAGTGAACGGAGGCAGAAGAACTATGGCTACACCTTC.

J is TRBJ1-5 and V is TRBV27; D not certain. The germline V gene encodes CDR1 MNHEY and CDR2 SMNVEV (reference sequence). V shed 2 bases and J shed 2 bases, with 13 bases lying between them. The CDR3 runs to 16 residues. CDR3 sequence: CASSLDPGGRNQPQHF. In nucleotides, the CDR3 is TGTGCCAGCAGTTTAGATCCGGGAGGGCGCAATCAGCCCCAGCATTTT.

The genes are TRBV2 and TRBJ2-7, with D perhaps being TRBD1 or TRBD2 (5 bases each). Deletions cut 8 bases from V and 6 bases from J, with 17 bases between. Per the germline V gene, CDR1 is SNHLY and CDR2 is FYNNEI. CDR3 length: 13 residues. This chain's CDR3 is CASSPPGPLEQYF. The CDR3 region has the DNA TGTGCCAGCTCCCCCCCGGGACCCCTCGAGCAGTACTTC.

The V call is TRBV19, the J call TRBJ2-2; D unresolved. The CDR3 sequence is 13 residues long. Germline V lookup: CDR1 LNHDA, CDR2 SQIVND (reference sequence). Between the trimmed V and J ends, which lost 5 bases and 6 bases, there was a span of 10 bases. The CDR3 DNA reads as TGTGCCAGTAGTCCAGGTGGTTCCGGGGAGCTGTTTTTT. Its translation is CASSPGGSGELFF.

The chain's CDR3 is CASSQVTRNYEQYF. CDR3 in DNA: TGCGCCAGCAGCCAAGTGACACGTAACTACGAGCAGTACTTC. This chain connects TRBV4-1 to TRBJ2-7; no clear D gene. This CDR3 has 14 amino acids. CDR1 MGHRA and CDR2 YSYEKL come from the germline V gene. Trimming pared 1 base from V and 3 bases from J, leaving 10 bases between.

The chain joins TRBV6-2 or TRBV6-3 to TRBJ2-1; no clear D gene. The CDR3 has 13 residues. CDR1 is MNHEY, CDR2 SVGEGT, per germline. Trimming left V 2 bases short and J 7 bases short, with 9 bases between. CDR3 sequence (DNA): TGTGCCAGCAGTTACGGTACTTCTAATGAGCAGTTCTTC. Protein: CASSYGTSNEQFF.

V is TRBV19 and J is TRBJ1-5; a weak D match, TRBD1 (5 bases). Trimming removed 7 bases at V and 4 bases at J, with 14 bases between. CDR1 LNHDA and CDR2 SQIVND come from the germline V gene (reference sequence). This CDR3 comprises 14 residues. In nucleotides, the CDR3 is TGTGCCAGTACCCAGGGAACCCTTAATCAGCCCCAGCATTTT. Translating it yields CASTQGTLNQPQHF. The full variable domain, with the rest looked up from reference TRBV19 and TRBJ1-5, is DGGITQSPKYLFRKEGQNVTLSCEQNLNHDAMYWYRQDPGQGLRLIYYSQIVNDFQKGDIAEGYSVSREKKESFPLTVTSAQKNPTAFYLCASTQGTLNQPQHFGDGTRLSIL.

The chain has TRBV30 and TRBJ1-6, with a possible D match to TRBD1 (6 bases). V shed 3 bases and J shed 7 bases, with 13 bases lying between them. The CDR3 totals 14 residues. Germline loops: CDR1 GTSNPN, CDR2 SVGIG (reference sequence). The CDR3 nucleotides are TGTGCCTGGAGGGTCGGACAGCCGAATTCACCCCTCCACTTT. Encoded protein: CAWRVGQPNSPLHF. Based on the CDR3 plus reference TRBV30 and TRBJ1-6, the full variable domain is SQTIHQWPATLVQPVGSPLSLECTVEGTSNPNLYWYRQAAGRGLQLLFYSVGIGQISSEVPQNLSASRPQDRQFILSSKKLLLSDSGFYLCAWRVGQPNSPLHFGNGTRLTVT.

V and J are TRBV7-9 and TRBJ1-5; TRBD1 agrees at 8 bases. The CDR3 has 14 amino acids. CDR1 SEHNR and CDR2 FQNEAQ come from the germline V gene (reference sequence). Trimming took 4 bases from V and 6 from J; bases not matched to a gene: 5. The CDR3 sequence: CASSYGQGSQPQHF. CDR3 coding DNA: TGTGCCAGCAGCTACGGACAGGGTAGTCAGCCCCAGCATTTT.

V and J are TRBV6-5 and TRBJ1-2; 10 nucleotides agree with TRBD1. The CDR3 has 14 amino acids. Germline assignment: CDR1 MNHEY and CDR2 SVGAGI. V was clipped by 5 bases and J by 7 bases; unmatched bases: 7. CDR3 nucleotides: TGTGCCAGCAGTCCCGCCGGGACAGGGGTTGGCTACACCTTC. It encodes CASSPAGTGVGYTF.

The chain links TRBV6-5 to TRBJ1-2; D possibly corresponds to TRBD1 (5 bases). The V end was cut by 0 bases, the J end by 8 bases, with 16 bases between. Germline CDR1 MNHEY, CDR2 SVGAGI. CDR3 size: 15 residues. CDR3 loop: CASSYSNGGVHGYTF. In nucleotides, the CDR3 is TGTGCCAGCAGTTACTCGAACGGAGGGGTTCACGGCTACACCTTC.

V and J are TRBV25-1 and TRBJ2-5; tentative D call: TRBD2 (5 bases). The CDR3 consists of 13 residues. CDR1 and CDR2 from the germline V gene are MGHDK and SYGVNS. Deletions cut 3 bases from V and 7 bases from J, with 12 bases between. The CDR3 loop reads CASSDHGEGTQYF. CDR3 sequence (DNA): TGTGCCAGCAGTGATCACGGGGAAGGGACCCAGTACTTC.

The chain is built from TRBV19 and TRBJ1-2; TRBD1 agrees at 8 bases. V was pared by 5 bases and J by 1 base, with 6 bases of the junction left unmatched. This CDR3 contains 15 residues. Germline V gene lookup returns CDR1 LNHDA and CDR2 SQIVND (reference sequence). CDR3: CASSGTGEINYGYTF. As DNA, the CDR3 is TGTGCCAGTAGTGGGACAGGCGAAATTAACTATGGCTACACCTTC.